Listed here are 15 T cell receptor beta chains from one sample, sequenced in a study of OX40 agonist ivuxolimab in advanced cancers. Here immunoSEQ multiplex PCR was the method, and the copy in TCRdb shows in-frame clones only, minus some. This table holds under 50,000 clones, approximately 80% found once. This specimen was CD4+ or CD8+ T cells sorted from blood, taken in a trial of the OX40 agonist ivuxolimab. All receptors derive from an adult with an advanced solid tumor such as melanoma, head and neck, liver or kidney cancer.

The gene calls are TRBV28 and TRBJ2-7, with TRBD1 identical over 7 bases. The V gene end was trimmed by 7 bases and the J gene end by 3 bases; junction bases not matched to a gene: 6. The length of the CDR3 is 13 residues. Germline values: CDR1 MDHEN, CDR2 SYDVKM. The CDR3, as DNA: TGTGCCAGCAAGGCGACAGGGAGCTACGAGCAGTACTTC. Protein sequence: CASKATGSYEQYF.

The chain joins TRBV29-1 to TRBJ2-3; TRBD1 is a possible D gene (5 bases). V lost 5 bases and J 1 base, leaving 13 bases between the germline ends. The CDR3 contains 14 residues. Germline loops: CDR1 SQVTM, CDR2 ANQGSEA. In nucleotides, the CDR3 is TGCAGCGTTATGACAGTTTTCCGCACAGATACGCAGTATTTT. Its translation: CSVMTVFRTDTQYF.

The CDR3 is CAISDGAPGLAGKETQYF. The CDR3 bases are TGTGCCATCAGTGATGGGGCCCCTGGACTAGCGGGTAAAGAGACCCAGTACTTC. The V call is TRBV10-3, the J call TRBJ2-5, with TRBD2 identical over 11 bases. The germline V gene has CDR1 ENHRY and CDR2 SYGVKD. The J segment lost 3 bases and the V segment lost 3 bases, leaving 12 bases of the junction unmatched. The CDR3 has 18 residues.

This chain joins TRBV19 and TRBJ2-5; weak D call: TRBD1 (6 bases). Trimming removed 5 bases at V and 1 base at J, with 11 bases between. Germline V gene lookup returns CDR1 LNHDA and CDR2 SQIVND (reference sequence). The CDR3 contains 14 residues. The CDR3 sequence is CASSVGQPQETQYF. The DNA for the CDR3 is TGTGCCAGTAGTGTCGGACAGCCCCAAGAGACCCAGTACTTC.

This rearrangement joins TRBV19 to TRBJ2-7; 9 bases map to TRBD1. Germline-derived CDR1 and CDR2 are LNHDA and SQIVND (reference sequence). The trim removed 4 bases at V and 2 bases at J, leaving 6 bases unmatched. The CDR3 has 15 amino acids. CDR3 nucleotide sequence: TGTGCCAGTAGTACCTCGACAGGGGGAACCTACGAGCAGTACTTC. Protein product: CASSTSTGGTYEQYF.

The chain has TRBV30 and TRBJ1-4; D might be TRBD1 (5 bases). Germline assignment: CDR1 GTSNPN and CDR2 SVGIG (reference sequence). The V end was cut by 2 bases, the J end by 1 base, with 11 bases between. The CDR3 sequence is 15 residues long. CDR3 sequence: CAWSPGRLTNEKLFF. The CDR3 DNA sequence: TGTGCCTGGAGTCCGGGACGGTTAACTAATGAAAAACTGTTTTTT.

The chain couples TRBV5-4 to TRBJ2-1, with D unclear. CDR1 is SGHNT, CDR2 YYREEE, per germline (reference sequence). The CDR3 has 13 residues. V lost 3 bases and J lost 5, with 9 bases in between. The CDR3 loop reads CASSSLPDNEQFF. As DNA, the CDR3 is TGTGCCAGCAGCTCGTTACCTGACAATGAGCAGTTCTTC. The whole variable domain, filled in from reference TRBV5-4 and TRBJ2-1, reads ETGVTQSPTHLIKTRGQQVTLRCSSQSGHNTVSWYQQALGQGPQFIFQYYREEENGRGNFPPRFSGLQFPNYSSELNVNALELDDSALYLCASSSLPDNEQFFGPGTRLTVL.

The chain recombines TRBV28 with TRBJ1-2; TRBD1 matches at 7 bases. The length of the CDR3 is 15 residues. Germline CDR1 is MDHEN and CDR2 is SYDVKM. The V and J ends lost 2 bases and 5 bases, in that order; junction bases with no gene match: 8. Here the CDR3 reads CASSLRGGSEYGYTF. The CDR3 DNA reads as TGTGCCAGCAGTTTAAGAGGGGGCAGTGAGTATGGCTACACCTTC.

V usage is TRBV7-3 and J usage is TRBJ2-6, with no clear D. Germline V gives CDR1 SGHTA, CDR2 FQGTGA. V shed 1 base and J shed 0 bases, with 10 bases lying between them. The CDR3 spans 17 residues. This CDR3 is CASSLNPPSSGANVLTF. In nucleotides, the CDR3 is TGTGCCAGCAGCTTAAATCCGCCCAGCTCTGGGGCCAACGTCCTGACTTTC.

J is TRBJ2-1 and V is TRBV9; 12 bases match TRBD2. The trim removed 4 bases at V and 9 bases at J, leaving 8 bases unmatched. Germline V gene sequence: CDR1 SGDLS, CDR2 YYNGEE. The CDR3 covers 15 residues. CDR3 protein: CASSLRLAGEGEQFF. CDR3 DNA: TGTGCCAGCAGCTTGAGACTAGCGGGAGAGGGTGAGCAGTTCTTC.

The chain is built from TRBV5-1 and TRBJ2-7, with D perhaps TRBD1 or TRBD2 (6 bases each). Germline values: CDR1 SGHRS, CDR2 YFSETQ. Trimming took off 3 bases at V and 2 bases at J, with 15 bases between the two ends. The CDR3 sequence is 15 residues long. The CDR3 region has the DNA TGCGCCAGCAGCTCCCAACTAGGGGGGACCTACGAGCAGTACTTC. Translation gives CASSSQLGGTYEQYF.

V is TRBV7-9 and J is TRBJ1-1; a possible D gene is TRBD1 (6 bases). Germline CDR1 and CDR2: SEHNR and FQNEAQ (reference sequence). V lost 5 bases and J 5 bases, leaving 12 bases between the germline ends. CDR3 length equals 13 residues. The CDR3 nucleotides read TGTGCCAGCAGCCCCGGGACAATAACTGAAGCTTTCTTT. Residues: CASSPGTITEAFF.

Judged by abundance, this clone is medium-sized. This chain connects TRBV28 to TRBJ2-7; D gene ambiguous. CDR1 is MDHEN, CDR2 SYDVKM, per germline. The CDR3 is 15 amino acids. V dropped 4 bases and J dropped 0 bases, with 13 bases sitting between them. The CDR3 bases are TGTGCCAGCAGTTCACACGGGTTACTCTCCTACGAGCAGTACTTC. Amino acids: CASSSHGLLSYEQYF. Full variable domain (outside the CDR3, taken from reference TRBV28 and TRBJ2-7): DVKVTQSSRYLVKRTGEKVFLECVQDMDHENMFWYRQDPGLGLRLIYFSYDVKMKEKGDIPEGYSVSREKKERFSLILESASTNQTSMYLCASSSHGLLSYEQYFGPGTRLTVT.

The chain links TRBV7-9 to TRBJ1-2; D is unclear. Germline lookup yields CDR1 SEHNR and CDR2 FQNEAQ (reference sequence). The germline V and J ends were trimmed by 0 bases and 0 bases, with 11 bases remaining between them. The CDR3 is made up of 16 amino acids. The chain's CDR3 is CASSLALRLTNYGYTF. In nucleotides, the CDR3 is TGTGCCAGCAGCTTAGCCCTCCGGTTGACTAACTATGGCTACACCTTC.

The genes are TRBV11-2 and TRBJ1-1; 8 bases line up with TRBD1. The CDR3 contains 14 residues. The J segment lost 4 bases and the V segment lost 5 bases, leaving 6 bases of the junction unmatched. Germline values: CDR1 SGHAT, CDR2 FQNNGV. The CDR3 DNA reads as TGTGCCAGCAGCCCCAACCAGGGGGCCACTGAAGCTTTCTTT. It translates to CASSPNQGATEAFF.